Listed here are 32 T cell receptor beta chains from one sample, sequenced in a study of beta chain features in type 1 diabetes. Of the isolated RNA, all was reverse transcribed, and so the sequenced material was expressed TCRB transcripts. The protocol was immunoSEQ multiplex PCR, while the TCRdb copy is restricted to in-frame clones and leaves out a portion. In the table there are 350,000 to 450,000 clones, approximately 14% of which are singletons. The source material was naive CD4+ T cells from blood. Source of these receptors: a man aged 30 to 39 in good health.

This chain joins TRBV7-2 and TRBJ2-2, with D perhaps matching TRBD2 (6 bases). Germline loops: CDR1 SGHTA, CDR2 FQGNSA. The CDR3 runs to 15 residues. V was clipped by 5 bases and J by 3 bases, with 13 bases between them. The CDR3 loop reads CASSTRDFYTGELFF. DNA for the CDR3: TGTGCCAGCAGCACCCGGGACTTCTACACCGGGGAGCTGTTTTTT.

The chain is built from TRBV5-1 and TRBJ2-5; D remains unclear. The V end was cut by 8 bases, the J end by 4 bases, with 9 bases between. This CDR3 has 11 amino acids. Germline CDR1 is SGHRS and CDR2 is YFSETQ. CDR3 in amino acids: CARTGGETQYF. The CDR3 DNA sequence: TGCGCCAGAACGGGCGGAGAGACCCAGTACTTC. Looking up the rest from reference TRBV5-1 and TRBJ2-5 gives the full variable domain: KAGVTQTPRYLIKTRGQQVTLSCSPISGHRSVSWYQQTPGQGLQFLFEYFSETQRNKGNFPGRFSGRQFSNSRSEMNVSTLELGDSALYLCARTGGETQYFGPGTRLLVL.

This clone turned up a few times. Written as DNA, the CDR3 is TGTGCCAGCAGTAAGGGGACGATAAATTCACCCCTCCACTTT. Amino acids: CASSKGTINSPLHF. This chain connects TRBV6-5 to TRBJ1-6; perhaps TRBD1 as D (5 bases). The CDR3 runs 14 residues. The germline V gene encodes CDR1 MNHEY and CDR2 SVGAGI. Trimming shortened V by 5 bases and J by 7 bases, and 12 bases separated the two germline ends.

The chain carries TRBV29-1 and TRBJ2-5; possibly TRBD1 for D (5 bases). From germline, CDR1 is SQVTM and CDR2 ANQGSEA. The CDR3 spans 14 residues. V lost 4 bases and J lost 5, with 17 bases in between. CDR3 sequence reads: CSVGSTLGRETQYF. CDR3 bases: TGCAGCGTTGGTTCTACACTGGGGCGGGAGACCCAGTACTTC.

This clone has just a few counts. The CDR3 spells CASSYAGYYYEQYV. The CDR3 DNA reads TGTGCCAGCAGTTACGCGGGGTACTACTACGAGCAGTACGTC. The V and J genes are TRBV6-6 and TRBJ2-7; a weak D match, TRBD2 (6 bases). The CDR3 sequence is 14 residues long. Trimming pared 2 bases from V and 3 bases from J, leaving 11 bases between. Germline assignment: CDR1 MNHNY and CDR2 SVGAGI (reference sequence).

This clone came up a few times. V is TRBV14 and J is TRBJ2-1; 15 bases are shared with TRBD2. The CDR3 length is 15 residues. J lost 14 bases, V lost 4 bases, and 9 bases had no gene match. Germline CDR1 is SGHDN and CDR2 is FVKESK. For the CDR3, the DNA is TGTGCCAGCAGCCCCCGGACTAGCGGGGGGGCCCCTAAGTTCTTC. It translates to CASSPRTSGGAPKFF.

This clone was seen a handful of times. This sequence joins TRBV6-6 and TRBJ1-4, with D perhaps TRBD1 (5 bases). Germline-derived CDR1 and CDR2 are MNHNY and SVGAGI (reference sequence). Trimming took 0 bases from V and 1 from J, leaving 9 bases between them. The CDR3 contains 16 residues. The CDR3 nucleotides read TGTGCCAGCAGTTACTCCCTGGGGGGAACTAATGAAAAACTGTTTTTT. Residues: CASSYSLGGTNEKLFF.

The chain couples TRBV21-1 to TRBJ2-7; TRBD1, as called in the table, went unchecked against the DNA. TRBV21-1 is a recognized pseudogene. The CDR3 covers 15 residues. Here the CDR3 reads CASSNWARDTHEQYV. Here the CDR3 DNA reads TGTGCCAGCAGCAATTGGGCCCGGGACACCCACGAGCAGTACGTC.

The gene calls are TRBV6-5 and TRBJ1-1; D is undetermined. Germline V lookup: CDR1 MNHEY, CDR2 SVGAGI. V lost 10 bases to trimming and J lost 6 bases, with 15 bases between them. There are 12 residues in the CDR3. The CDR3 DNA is TGTGCCACCATTACGGGGTATGCTGAAGCTTTCTTT. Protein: CATITGYAEAFF.

The CDR3 DNA reads TGTGCCATCAGCGGGACTAGCGACGAGCAGTACTTC. It encodes CAISGTSDEQYF. The genes are TRBV10-3 and TRBJ2-7; 10 bases match TRBD2. V lost 6 bases and J lost 5; bases outside the gene matches: 1. The CDR3 has 12 amino acids. The germline CDR1 and CDR2 sequences are ENHRY and SYGVKD.

Here the CDR3 reads CASSLGQGLHF. The DNA of the CDR3 is TGTGCCAGCAGCTTGGGTCAGGGGCTCCACTTT. The V call is TRBV7-9, the J call TRBJ1-6, with D tentatively TRBD1 (6 bases). In germline, CDR1 is SEHNR, CDR2 FQNEAQ (reference sequence). The ends were cut back, 3 bases at V and 16 bases at J, with 10 bases in the middle. The CDR3 totals 11 residues.

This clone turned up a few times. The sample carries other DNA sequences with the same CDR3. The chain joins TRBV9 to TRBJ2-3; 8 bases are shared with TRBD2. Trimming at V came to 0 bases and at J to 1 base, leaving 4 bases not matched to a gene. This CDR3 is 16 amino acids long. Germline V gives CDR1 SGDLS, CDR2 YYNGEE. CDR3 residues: CASSVGTSGGTDTQYF. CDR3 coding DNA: TGTGCCAGCAGCGTAGGTACTAGCGGAGGCACAGATACGCAGTATTTT.

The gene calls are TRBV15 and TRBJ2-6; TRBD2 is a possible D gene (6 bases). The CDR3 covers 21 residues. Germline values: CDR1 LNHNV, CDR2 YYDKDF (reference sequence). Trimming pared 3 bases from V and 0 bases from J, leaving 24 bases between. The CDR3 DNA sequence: TGTGCCACCAGCAGTTACGGCTCGGGAACCCGGAGGGACTCTGGGGCCAACGTCCTGACTTTC. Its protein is CATSSYGSGTRRDSGANVLTF.

For the CDR3, the DNA is TGTGCCAGCAGCCAAGATAGGGTTCGGGACACCGGGGAGCTGTTTTTT. It translates to CASSQDRVRDTGELFF. The chain has TRBV4-2 and TRBJ2-2; unclear D gene. Germline V gene data show CDR1 as LGHNA and CDR2 as YNFKEQ. The CDR3 contains 16 residues. V was clipped by 0 bases and J by 3 bases, with 11 bases between them.

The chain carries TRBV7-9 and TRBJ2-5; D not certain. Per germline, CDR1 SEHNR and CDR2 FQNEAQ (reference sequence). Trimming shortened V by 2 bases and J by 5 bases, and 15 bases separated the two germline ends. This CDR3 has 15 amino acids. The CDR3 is CASSLTRGRFETQYF. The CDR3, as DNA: TGTGCCAGCAGCTTAACCAGAGGAAGGTTCGAGACCCAGTACTTC.

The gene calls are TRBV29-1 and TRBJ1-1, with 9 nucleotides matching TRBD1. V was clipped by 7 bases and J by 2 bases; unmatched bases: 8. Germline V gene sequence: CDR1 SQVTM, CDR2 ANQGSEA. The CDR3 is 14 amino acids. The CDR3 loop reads CSGEQGARNTEAFF. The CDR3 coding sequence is TGCAGCGGAGAACAGGGGGCGCGTAACACTGAAGCTTTCTTT.

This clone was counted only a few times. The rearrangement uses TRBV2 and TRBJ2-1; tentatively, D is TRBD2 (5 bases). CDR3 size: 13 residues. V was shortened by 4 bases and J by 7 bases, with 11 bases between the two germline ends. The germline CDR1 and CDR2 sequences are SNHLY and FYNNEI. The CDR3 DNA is TGTGCCAGCAGTGGTTCTCGAGGGAATGAGCAGTTCTTC. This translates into CASSGSRGNEQFF.

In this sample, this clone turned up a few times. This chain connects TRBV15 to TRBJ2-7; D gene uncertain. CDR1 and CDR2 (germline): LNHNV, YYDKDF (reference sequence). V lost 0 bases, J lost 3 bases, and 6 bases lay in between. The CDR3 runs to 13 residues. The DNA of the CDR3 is TGTGCCACCAGCAGAGATCTGGTCTACGAGCAGTACGTC. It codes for CATSRDLVYEQYV.

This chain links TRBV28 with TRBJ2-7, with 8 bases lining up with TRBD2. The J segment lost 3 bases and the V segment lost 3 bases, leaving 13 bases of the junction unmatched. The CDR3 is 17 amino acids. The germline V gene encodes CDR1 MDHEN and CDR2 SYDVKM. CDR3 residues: CASSFELAEYQSYEQYF. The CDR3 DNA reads TGTGCCAGCAGTTTCGAACTAGCGGAATACCAGAGCTACGAGCAGTACTTC.

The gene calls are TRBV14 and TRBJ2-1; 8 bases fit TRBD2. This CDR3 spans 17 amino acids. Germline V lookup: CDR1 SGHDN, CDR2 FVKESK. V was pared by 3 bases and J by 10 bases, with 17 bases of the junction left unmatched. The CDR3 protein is CASSHLLGIAGSGEQFF. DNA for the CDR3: TGTGCCAGCAGCCACCTACTGGGGATAGCGGGGTCGGGGGAGCAGTTCTTC.

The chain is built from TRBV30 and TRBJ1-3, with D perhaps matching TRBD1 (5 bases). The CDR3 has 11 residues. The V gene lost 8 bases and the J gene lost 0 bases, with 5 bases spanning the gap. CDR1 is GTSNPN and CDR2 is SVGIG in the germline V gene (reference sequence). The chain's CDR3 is CAGGSGNTIYF. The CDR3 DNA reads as TGTGCCGGGGGCTCTGGAAACACCATATATTTT.

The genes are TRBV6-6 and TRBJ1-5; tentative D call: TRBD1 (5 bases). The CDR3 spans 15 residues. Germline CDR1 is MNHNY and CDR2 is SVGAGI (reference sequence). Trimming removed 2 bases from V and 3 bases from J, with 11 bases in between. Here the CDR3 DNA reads TGTGCCAGCAGTTACGGAACAGGTAACAATCAGCCCCAGCATTTT. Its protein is CASSYGTGNNQPQHF.

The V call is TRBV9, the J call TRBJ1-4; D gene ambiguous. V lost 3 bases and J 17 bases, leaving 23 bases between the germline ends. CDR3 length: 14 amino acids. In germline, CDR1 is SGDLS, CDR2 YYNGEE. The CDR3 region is CASSAAPIGRPYFF. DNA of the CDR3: TGTGCCAGCAGCGCCGCTCCTATCGGTCGGCCTTATTTTTTT.

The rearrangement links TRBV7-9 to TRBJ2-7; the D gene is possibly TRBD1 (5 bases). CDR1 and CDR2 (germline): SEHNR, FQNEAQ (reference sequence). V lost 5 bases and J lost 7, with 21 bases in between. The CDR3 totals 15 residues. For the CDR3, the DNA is TGTGCCAGCAGCCCCGACAGTACGTTTGTTGGTGAGCAGTACTTC. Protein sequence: CASSPDSTFVGEQYF.

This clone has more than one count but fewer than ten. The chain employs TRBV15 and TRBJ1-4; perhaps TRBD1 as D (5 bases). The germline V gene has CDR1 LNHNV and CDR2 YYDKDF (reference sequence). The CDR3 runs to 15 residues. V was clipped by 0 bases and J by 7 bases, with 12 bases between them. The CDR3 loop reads CATSRDGAGFEKLFF. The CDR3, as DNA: TGTGCCACCAGCAGAGATGGGGCAGGTTTTGAAAAACTGTTTTTT.

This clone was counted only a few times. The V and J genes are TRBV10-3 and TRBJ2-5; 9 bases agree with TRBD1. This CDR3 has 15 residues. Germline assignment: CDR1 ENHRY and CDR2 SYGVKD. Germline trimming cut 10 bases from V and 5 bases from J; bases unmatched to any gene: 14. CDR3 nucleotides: TGTGCCAGCTTCCCGGGACAGGGTGGGCCCGAGACCCAGTACTTC. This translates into CASFPGQGGPETQYF.

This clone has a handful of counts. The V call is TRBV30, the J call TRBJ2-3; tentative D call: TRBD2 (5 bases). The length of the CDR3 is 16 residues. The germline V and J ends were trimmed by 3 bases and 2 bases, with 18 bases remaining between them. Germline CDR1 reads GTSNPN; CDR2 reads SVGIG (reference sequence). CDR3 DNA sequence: TGTGCCTGGAGGGGAGTAGCCCGGCCGTACACAGATACGCAGTATTTT. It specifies CAWRGVARPYTDTQYF.

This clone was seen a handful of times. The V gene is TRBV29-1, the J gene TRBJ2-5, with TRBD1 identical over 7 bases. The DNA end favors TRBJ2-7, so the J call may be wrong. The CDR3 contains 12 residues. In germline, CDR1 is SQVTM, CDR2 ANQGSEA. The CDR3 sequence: CSVAVGGNEQYF. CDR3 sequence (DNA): TGCAGCGTTGCCGTAGGGGGCAACGAGCAGTACTTC.

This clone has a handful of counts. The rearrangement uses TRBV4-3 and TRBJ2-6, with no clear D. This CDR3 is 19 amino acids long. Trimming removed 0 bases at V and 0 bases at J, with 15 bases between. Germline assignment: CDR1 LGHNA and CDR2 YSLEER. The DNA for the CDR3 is TGCGCCAGCAGCCAAGATTTACCAGGTTTTGGCTCTGGGGCCAACGTCCTGACTTTC. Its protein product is CASSQDLPGFGSGANVLTF.

As DNA, the CDR3 is TGCAGTGCTAGCGTGGACGAGCAGTACTTC. As protein: CSASVDEQYF. The V gene is TRBV20-1, the J gene TRBJ2-7; D not resolved. Trimming pared 3 bases from V and 5 bases from J, leaving 5 bases between. This CDR3 contains 10 residues. CDR1 is DFQATT and CDR2 is SNEGSKA in the germline V gene (reference sequence).

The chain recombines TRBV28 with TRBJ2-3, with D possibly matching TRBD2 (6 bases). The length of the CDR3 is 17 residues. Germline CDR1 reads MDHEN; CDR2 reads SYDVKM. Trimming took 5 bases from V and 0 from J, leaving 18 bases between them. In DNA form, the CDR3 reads TGTGCCAGCAGTCCTTTCCCGGGAGCTCCTAGCACAGATACGCAGTATTTT. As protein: CASSPFPGAPSTDTQYF.

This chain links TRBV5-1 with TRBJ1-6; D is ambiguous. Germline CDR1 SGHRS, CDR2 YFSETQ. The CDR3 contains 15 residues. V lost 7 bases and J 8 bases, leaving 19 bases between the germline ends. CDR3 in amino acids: CASSLTTGGDSPLHF. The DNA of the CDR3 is TGCGCCAGCTCCCTAACCACCGGCGGTGATTCACCCCTCCACTTT.